These 26 T cell receptor beta chains share one sample of origin, sequenced in a study of human T cells and chemical hapten exposure. Documented time point: patch test 2, 6 weeks after DPC sensitization. The treatment: therapeutic diphenylcyclopropenone sensitization with weekly scalp DPC. Each CDR3 protein is one row after TCRdb ran MiXCR on the RACE reads. This sample has 89,000 or so distinct CDR3 sequences, with 6% to 8.5% found just once. Sequencing was performed on whole blood, taken in connection with sensitization to the hapten diphenylcyclopropenone (DPC). These receptors originate from a woman between 25 and 40 years old with alopecia areata. Some clones in this sample may be carry-over from other donors' samples.

This clonotype showed up many times. The genes are TRBV20-1 and TRBJ2-7; D possibly corresponds to TRBD1 (5 bases). The CDR3 extends over 15 amino acids. Trimming removed 5 bases from V and 3 bases from J, with 20 bases in between. Germline lookup yields CDR1 DFQATT and CDR2 SNEGSKA (reference sequence). The CDR3 DNA follows: TGCAGTGCTTACCCGCTAACAGGTTTCTACTACGAGCAGTACTTC. Protein: CSAYPLTGFYYEQYF.

The genes are TRBV5-1 and TRBJ2-3; a possible D gene is TRBD1 (5 bases). The CDR3 is made up of 14 amino acids. Trimming took 0 bases from V and 4 from J, leaving 9 bases between them. The germline gives CDR1 SGHRS, CDR2 YFSETQ. The CDR3 is CASSLARDADTQYF. The DNA of the CDR3 is TGCGCCAGCAGCTTGGCCAGGGATGCAGATACGCAGTATTTT.

The CDR3 reads CASSQETRPYNEQFF. The CDR3 bases are TGTGCCAGCAGCCAAGAGACGAGACCCTACAATGAGCAGTTCTTC. V and J are TRBV3-1 and TRBJ2-1; D not resolved. This CDR3 region has 15 residues. Looked up from germline, CDR1 is LGHDT and CDR2 is YNNKEL (reference sequence). The V and J ends lost 0 bases and 2 bases respectively, with 8 bases between them.

Only a few counts were recorded for this clonotype. V and J are TRBV20-1 and TRBJ1-2; TRBD1 aligns across 7 bases. After removal of 0 bases from V and 9 bases from J, the junction contained 7 bases not matched to a gene. The CDR3 loop spans 13 amino acids. Germline values: CDR1 DFQATT, CDR2 SNEGSKA (reference sequence). For the CDR3, the DNA is TGCAGTGCTAGAGATGAGAGGACAGGTCGCTACACCTTC. Its translation is CSARDERTGRYTF.

This clonotype was observed a handful of times. This chain links TRBV19 with TRBJ1-5, with 8 bases matching TRBD1. The V gene end was trimmed by 6 bases and the J gene end by 3 bases; junction bases not matched to a gene: 10. The CDR3 is 16 residues long. Germline loops: CDR1 LNHDA, CDR2 SQIVND (reference sequence). CDR3 in DNA: TGTGCCAGTAGCCCGTCCCGGGACAGGATCAATCAGCCCCAGCATTTT. Its translation: CASSPSRDRINQPQHF.

The table lists this clonotype with many counts. CDR3 amino acids: CASSEEASGGADTQYF. As DNA, the CDR3 is TGTGCCAGCAGTGAAGAGGCTAGCGGGGGGGCAGATACGCAGTATTTT. This chain links TRBV6-4 with TRBJ2-3; 12 bases match TRBD2. The CDR3 extends over 16 amino acids. The trim removed 3 bases at V and 4 bases at J, leaving 5 bases unmatched. The germline gives CDR1 MRHNA, CDR2 SNTAGT.

This clonotype occurred a few times. The J gene is TRBJ1-1, the V gene TRBV6-2 or TRBV6-3; D remains unclear. Germline V gene sequence: CDR1 MNHEY, CDR2 SVGEGT. The V gene lost 8 bases and the J gene lost 1 base, with 11 bases spanning the gap. The CDR3 extends over 13 amino acids. The CDR3 DNA follows: TGTGCCAGCGGATGGCAGTGGAACACTGAAGCTTTCTTT. Amino acids: CASGWQWNTEAFF.

This clonotype was counted between two and nine times. The rearrangement links TRBV13 to TRBJ2-3, with 7 bases fitting TRBD2. The CDR3 contains 16 residues. The germline V gene has CDR1 PRHDT and CDR2 FYEKMQ (reference sequence). J was trimmed by 4 bases and V by 3 bases; bases with no gene match: 10. The CDR3 protein is CASSFSGLVPSDTQYF. CDR3 bases: TGTGCCAGCAGCTTTAGTGGACTAGTCCCGTCAGATACGCAGTATTTT.

This clonotype was seen many times. The chain combines TRBV7-3 with TRBJ1-2, with D possibly matching TRBD1 (5 bases). V was pared by 4 bases and J by 7 bases, with 10 bases between. Germline V gene lookup returns CDR1 SGHTA and CDR2 FQGTGA. This CDR3 has 12 residues. The CDR3 DNA follows: TGTGCCAGCAGCTCAGGGTCAGCTGGCTACACCTTC. Translated: CASSSGSAGYTF. Full variable domain (rest looked up from reference TRBV7-3 and TRBJ1-2): GAGVSQTPSNKVTEKGKYVELRCDPISGHTALYWYRQSLGQGPEFLIYFQGTGAADDSGLPNDRFFAVRPEGSVSTLKIQRTERGDSAVYLCASSSGSAGYTFGSGTRLTVV.

This clonotype was seen many times. The CDR3 protein is CASGGDEKETQYF. DNA for the CDR3: TGTGCCAGCGGGGGGGACGAGAAAGAGACCCAGTACTTC. The chain links TRBV5-6 to TRBJ2-5, with 7 bases matching TRBD2. Germline V gene data show CDR1 as SGHDT and CDR2 as YYEEEE. This CDR3 region has 13 residues. V trimming: 7 bases; J trimming: 3 bases; junction bases outside the gene matches: 6.

This clonotype showed up many times. The chain carries TRBV27 and TRBJ1-1; D might be TRBD1 (6 bases). The CDR3 totals 14 residues. The germline V gene has CDR1 MNHEY and CDR2 SMNVEV (reference sequence). The V end was cut by 2 bases, the J end by 4 bases, with 11 bases between. CDR3 amino acids: CASSLPGHITEAFF. The CDR3 DNA sequence: TGTGCCAGCAGTTTACCGGGACACATCACTGAAGCTTTCTTT.

This clonotype showed up many times. The V and J genes are TRBV29-1 and TRBJ2-1; D may be TRBD2 (6 bases). Germline loops: CDR1 SQVTM, CDR2 ANQGSEA. Trimming took 6 bases from V and 7 from J, leaving 16 bases between them. This CDR3 contains 13 residues. This CDR3 is CSVGGAVWNEQFF. DNA of the CDR3: TGCAGCGTGGGGGGAGCGGTGTGGAATGAGCAGTTCTTC.

There are many counts of this clonotype. The J gene is TRBJ1-2, the V gene TRBV29-1; the match to TRBD1 covers 8 bases. The CDR3 covers 13 residues. With 3 bases clipped from V and 7 bases from J, the junction kept 7 bases outside the gene matches. Per the germline V gene, CDR1 is SQVTM and CDR2 is ANQGSEA. CDR3: CSVEIQGAGGYTF. The CDR3 bases are TGCAGCGTTGAGATCCAGGGGGCAGGTGGCTACACCTTC.

V and J are TRBV5-6 and TRBJ1-6, with D uncertain. CDR1 is SGHDT, CDR2 YYEEEE, per germline. The ends were cut back, 2 bases at V and 7 bases at J, with 13 bases in the middle. This CDR3 is built from 15 residues. In nucleotides, the CDR3 is TGTGCCAGCAGCTTCTATACTCACAGAAATTCACCCCTCCACTTT. This translates into CASSFYTHRNSPLHF.

As concerns this clonotype: A read error may explain this, as a much larger clone is one base away. The rearrangement joins TRBV7-9 to TRBJ1-2, with D uncertain. V dropped 4 bases and J dropped 6 bases, with 18 bases sitting between them. CDR3 size: 15 residues. Germline CDR1 is SEHNR and CDR2 is FQNEAQ (reference sequence). CDR3 loop: CASSSPAPSNHGYTF. The CDR3 nucleotides read TGTGCCAGCAGCTCGCCGGCACCCTCAAACCATGGCTACACCTTC. Variable domain in full (rest from reference TRBV7-9 and TRBJ1-2): DTGVSQNPRHKITKRGQNVTFRCDPISEHNRLYWYRQTLGQGPEFLTYFQNEAQLEKSRLLSDRFSAERPKGSFSTLEIQRTEQGDSAMYLCASSSPAPSNHGYTFGSGTRLTVV.

The table lists this clonotype with many counts. The J gene is TRBJ1-4, the V gene TRBV30; tentative D call: TRBD1 (6 bases). There are 13 residues in the CDR3. Between the trimmed V and J ends, which lost 0 bases and 8 bases, there was a span of 10 bases. CDR1 is GTSNPN, CDR2 SVGIG, per germline (reference sequence). CDR3 sequence reads: CAWSVAGAEKLFF. CDR3 nucleotides: TGTGCCTGGAGTGTAGCAGGGGCGGAAAAACTGTTTTTT.

This clonotype was recorded a few times. The chain is built from TRBV20-1 and TRBJ1-1; D is possibly TRBD1 (6 bases). V was pared by 5 bases and J by 1 base, with 11 bases between. Germline V gene sequence: CDR1 DFQATT, CDR2 SNEGSKA (reference sequence). The CDR3 length is 13 residues. The CDR3 loop reads CSAGADRNTEAFF. Written as DNA, the CDR3 is TGCAGTGCTGGAGCGGACAGGAACACTGAAGCTTTCTTT.

Ten or more counts support this clonotype. V usage is TRBV6-5 and J usage is TRBJ1-2; the D gene is possibly TRBD1 (6 bases). In germline, CDR1 is MNHEY, CDR2 SVGAGI. This CDR3 comprises 12 residues. V lost 10 bases and J 3 bases, leaving 12 bases between the germline ends. The CDR3 protein is CATKTGYYGYTF. The CDR3 DNA reads as TGTGCCACAAAGACAGGTTACTATGGCTACACCTTC.

This clonotype was detected only a few times. The rearrangement links TRBV7-9 to TRBJ1-1; D not resolved. The CDR3 covers 14 residues. Germline V gene lookup returns CDR1 SEHNR and CDR2 FQNEAQ (reference sequence). V was trimmed by 3 bases and J by 1 base, leaving 9 bases between them. The CDR3 spells CASSFHSGNTEAFF. CDR3 nucleotides: TGTGCCAGCAGCTTCCACAGCGGGAACACTGAAGCTTTCTTT.

This clonotype was found many times. The V gene is TRBV2, the J gene TRBJ1-2; D is unclear. Trimming pared 1 base from V and 3 bases from J, leaving 12 bases between. This CDR3 has 15 residues. Germline V gives CDR1 SNHLY, CDR2 FYNNEI. The CDR3 is CASSEVQALDYGYTF. DNA of the CDR3: TGTGCCAGCAGTGAAGTTCAGGCCTTGGACTATGGCTACACCTTC.

With respect to this clonotype: A much larger clone is a single base away; this may be a read error. This sequence joins TRBV20-1 and TRBJ1-5; D gene uncertain. V was shortened by 6 bases and J by 4 bases, with 16 bases between the two germline ends. The CDR3 loop spans 14 amino acids. Looked up from germline, CDR1 is DFQATT and CDR2 is SNEGSKA (reference sequence). CDR3: CSASRRRGNQPQHF. The CDR3 region has the DNA TGCAGTGCCTCCAGGCGGCGCGGGAATCAGCCCCAGCATTTT.

The chain is built from TRBV20-1 and TRBJ1-1; no reliable D call. Germline V gene sequence: CDR1 DFQATT, CDR2 SNEGSKA (reference sequence). This CDR3 has 15 amino acids. The V gene lost 3 bases and the J gene lost 3 bases, with 17 bases spanning the gap. Here the CDR3 reads CSASLSIRPDTEAFF. CDR3 in DNA: TGCAGTGCTAGTCTCAGCATAAGGCCGGACACTGAAGCTTTCTTT.

This chain joins TRBV20-1 and TRBJ1-2; the D gene is possibly TRBD1 (6 bases). The CDR3 runs to 15 residues. V lost 0 bases, J lost 5 bases, and 16 bases lay in between. CDR1 and CDR2 from the germline V gene are DFQATT and SNEGSKA (reference sequence). The DNA for the CDR3 is TGCAGTGCTAGAGATCTGGGGGGGGCCCTATATGGCTACACCTTC. Protein: CSARDLGGALYGYTF.

V usage is TRBV12-3 or TRBV12-4 and J usage is TRBJ2-3; D possibly corresponds to TRBD2 (5 bases). This CDR3 has 12 residues. The V end lost 0 bases, the J end lost 12 bases, and 10 bases lay between the germline ends. DNA of the CDR3: TGTGCCAGCAGTTTAGCGATGGGAGAACAGTATTTT. It specifies CASSLAMGEQYF.

This clonotype was observed a handful of times. This chain connects TRBV29-1 to TRBJ1-1; 8 nucleotides align to TRBD1. The CDR3 runs 12 residues. Germline trimming cut 6 bases from V and 6 bases from J; bases unmatched to any gene: 6. Germline V gene data show CDR1 as SQVTM and CDR2 as ANQGSEA. CDR3 amino acids: CSVGQGGPEAFF. The DNA for the CDR3 is TGCAGCGTCGGACAGGGTGGACCTGAAGCTTTCTTT.

The chain joins TRBV20-1 to TRBJ1-4, with a possible D match to TRBD1 (5 bases). Germline V gene sequence: CDR1 DFQATT, CDR2 SNEGSKA (reference sequence). Trimming took 5 bases from V and 4 from J, leaving 14 bases between them. The CDR3 has 14 amino acids. CDR3 region: CSAGGTEGNEKLFF. CDR3 sequence (DNA): TGCAGTGCTGGAGGGACCGAGGGTAATGAAAAACTGTTTTTT.